This T cell receptor beta chain was identified during a study of blood T cell repertoires in COVID-19. Only in-frame clones appear in the TCRdb table, and some are missing; sequencing was by immunoSEQ multiplex PCR. Of around 230,000 clones listed, roughly four fifths were seen once; the top ten hold around 8.8%. J was trimmed by 2 bases and V by 1 base; bases with no gene match: 2. The CDR3 has 15 amino acids. Germline-derived CDR1 and CDR2 are SSHAT and FNYEAQ (reference sequence). This sequence joins TRBV7-7 and TRBJ2-1; 7 nucleotides agree with TRBD2. The sample was PBMCs or T cells enriched from blood (not recorded which). This receptor was taken from a man between 35 and 55 years old who had recovered from COVID-19. CDR3 in amino acids: CASSLGRGAYNEQFF. CDR3 DNA sequence: TGTGCCAGCAGCTTAGGACGGGGGGCCTACAATGAGCAGTTCTTC.